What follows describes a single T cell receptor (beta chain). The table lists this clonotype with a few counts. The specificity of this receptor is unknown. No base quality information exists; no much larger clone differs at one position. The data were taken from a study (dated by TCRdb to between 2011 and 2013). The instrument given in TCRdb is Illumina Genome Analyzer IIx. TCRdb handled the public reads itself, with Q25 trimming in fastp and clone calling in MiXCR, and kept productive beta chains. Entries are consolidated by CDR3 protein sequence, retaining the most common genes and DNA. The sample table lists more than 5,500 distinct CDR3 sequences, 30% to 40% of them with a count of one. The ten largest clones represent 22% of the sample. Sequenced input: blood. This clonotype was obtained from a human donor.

The CDR3 here reads CASSQVGSGLAGHEQYF. The sequenced DNA is TGTGCCAGCAGCCAAGTGGGGTCGGGACTAGCGGGCCACGAGCAGTACTTC. The chain was built from TRBV4-2 and TRBJ2-7; 12 nucleotides in the junction match TRBD2. The CDR3 starts with the cysteine, ends with the phenylalanine, and has 17 residues. The read is trimmed to its CDR3 DNA, 51 bases read in frame from base 1. In the germline V gene, CDR1 corresponds to LGHNA and CDR2 to YNFKEQ. Germline trimming: 1 base from V, 5 bases from J; junction bases outside gene matches: 9.